The rows below give T cell receptor beta chains drawn from one sample of a study of response to subunit inactivated influenza vaccine. TCRdb reprocessed the RT-PCR reads via MiXCR and lists one record per CDR3 protein. The data show about 800,000 distinct CDR3 sequences, with around 20% seen just once and roughly a tenth held by the top ten. The source material was PBMCs from blood, sampled less than 6 days after vaccination. Source of these receptors: a man aged 50 to 60 who received an inactivated influenza vaccine. Each CDR3 is given without its conserved first and last residue. D genes are given only for firm matches.

D,V,CDR3
-,TRBV28,ASSQIRGPNSPLH
TRBD2,TRBV7-9,ASSFLGGFGNKQY
-,TRBV20-1,SAEGGRATHNEQF
-,TRBV15,ATSRYNDDRY
TRBD2,TRBV20-1,SARSYKRGDYEQY
-,TRBV20-1,SARDGTYEQY
TRBD2,TRBV9,ASTKGLADSYEQY
TRBD1,TRBV5-1,ASRPITGGVKGAREKLF
TRBD1,TRBV3-1,ASSPGTATPYGYT
TRBD2,TRBV3-1,ASSRLAAQETQY
-,TRBV10-3,AISAGPVTEQF
-,TRBV6-1,ASRQAVSNEKLF
-,TRBV10-3,ATGDRPPYEQY
-,TRBV12-3/TRBV12-4,ASSPGWRDEKLF
-,TRBV29-1,SVVEVAGELF
TRBD2,TRBV6-5,ASSSAGENTGELF
-,TRBV18,ASSPAESYNEQF
-,TRBV6-1,ASSPRPGGTYEQY
-,TRBV6-1,ASSEYVQVSYNEQF
-,TRBV4-2,ASSQEGGGYNEQF
TRBD1,TRBV12-3/TRBV12-4,ASSTGAGELF
-,TRBV24-1,ATSDSYRDSSYNEQF
TRBD2,TRBV20-1,SARAGLARYNEQF
TRBD2,TRBV29-1,SVGAGDIYGELF
TRBD1,TRBV7-8,ASSLVGTGGGYGYT
TRBD1,TRBV20-1,SARRTGLTDTQY
-,TRBV12-3/TRBV12-4,ASSVGSSPLH
TRBD1,TRBV25-1,ASSGGWRDRQNTEAF
-,TRBV7-2,ASSLGGTFIQETQY
TRBD1,TRBV5-1,ASSPSPGTGIYNEQF
-,TRBV28,ASSLMAFGYT
TRBD2,TRBV12-3/TRBV12-4,ASSTSGIYNEQF
TRBD1,TRBV3-1,ASSQERQGASGYEQY
TRBD2,TRBV28,ACWEAGGSDTQY
TRBD1,TRBV27,ASSISRTGGFTYEQY